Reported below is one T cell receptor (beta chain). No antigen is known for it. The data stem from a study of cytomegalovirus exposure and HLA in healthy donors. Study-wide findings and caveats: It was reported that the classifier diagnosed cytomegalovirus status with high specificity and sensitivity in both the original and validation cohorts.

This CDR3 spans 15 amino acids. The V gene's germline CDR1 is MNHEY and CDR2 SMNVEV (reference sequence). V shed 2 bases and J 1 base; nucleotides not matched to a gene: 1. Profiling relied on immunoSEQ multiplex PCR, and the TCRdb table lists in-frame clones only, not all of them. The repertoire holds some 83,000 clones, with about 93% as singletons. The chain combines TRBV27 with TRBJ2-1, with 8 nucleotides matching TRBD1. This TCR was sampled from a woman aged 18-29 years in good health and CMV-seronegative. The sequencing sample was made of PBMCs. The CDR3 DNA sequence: TGTGCCAGCAGTTTAACAGGGGGGTCCTACAATGAGCAGTTCTTC. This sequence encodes CASSLTGGSYNEQFF.